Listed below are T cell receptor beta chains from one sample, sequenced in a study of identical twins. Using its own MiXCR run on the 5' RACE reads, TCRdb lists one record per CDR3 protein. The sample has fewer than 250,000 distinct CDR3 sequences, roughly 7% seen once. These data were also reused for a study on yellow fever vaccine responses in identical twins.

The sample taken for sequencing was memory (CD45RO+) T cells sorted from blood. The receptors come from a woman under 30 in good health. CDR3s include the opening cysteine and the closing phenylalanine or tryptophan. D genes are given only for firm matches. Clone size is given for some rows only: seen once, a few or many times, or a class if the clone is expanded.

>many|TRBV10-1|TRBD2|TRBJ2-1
TGCGCCAGCAGTTCTCGTGCAGCGGGAGGGGTGCAGTTCTTC
CASSSRAAGGVQFF
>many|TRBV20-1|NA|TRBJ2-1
TGCAGTGCTCTACCCGGGACAAATGAGCAGTTCTTC
CSALPGTNEQFF
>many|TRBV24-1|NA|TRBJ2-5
TGTGCCACCAGTGATTTTGGACAGAAAGAGACCCAGTACTTC
CATSDFGQKETQYF
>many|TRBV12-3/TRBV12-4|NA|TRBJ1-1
TGTGCCAGCAGCCTCAGGGGTGGGAACACTGAAGCTTTCTTT
CASSLRGGNTEAFF
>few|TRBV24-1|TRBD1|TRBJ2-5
TGTGCCACCAGTGACCCTAGGACAGGGGGCGCGGAGGAGACCCAGTACTTC
CATSDPRTGGAEETQYF
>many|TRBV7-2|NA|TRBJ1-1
TGTGCCAGCAGCTCAGAATCCTACACTGAAGCTTTCTTT
CASSSESYTEAFF
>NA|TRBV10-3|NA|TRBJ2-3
TGTGCCTCCACCGCTGTTTCTGCCACAGATACGCAGTATTTT
CASTAVSATDTQYF
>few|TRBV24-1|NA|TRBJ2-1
TGTGCCACCAGTGATTCAGTTTTCAATGAGCAGTTCTTC
CATSDSVFNEQFF
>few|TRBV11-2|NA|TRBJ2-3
TGTGCCAGCAGCTTTATGGGTTCAGATACGCAGTATTTT
CASSFMGSDTQYF
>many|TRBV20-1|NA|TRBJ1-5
TGCAGTGCCCCAAGGGGCAGGGAGAATCAGCCCCAGCATTTT
CSAPRGRENQPQHF
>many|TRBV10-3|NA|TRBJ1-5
TGTGCCATCGCACGGGGGAATAGCAATCAGCCCCAGCATTTT
CAIARGNSNQPQHF
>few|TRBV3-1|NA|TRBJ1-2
TGTGCCAGCAGCCAAAGGACAGAAGGGTTCTATGGCTACACCTTC
CASSQRTEGFYGYTF
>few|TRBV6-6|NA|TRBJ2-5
TGTGCCAGCAGTACCCAGGGTAGAGAGACCCAGTACTTC
CASSTQGRETQYF
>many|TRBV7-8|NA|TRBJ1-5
TGTGCCAGCAGCCCTCCCCGACAGGCTAGCAATCAGCCCCAGCATTTT
CASSPPRQASNQPQHF
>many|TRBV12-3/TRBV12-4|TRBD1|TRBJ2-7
TGTGCCAGCAGACAGGGACAGGGGGCCCACGAGCAGTACTTC
CASRQGQGAHEQYF
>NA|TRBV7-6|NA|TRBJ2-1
TGTGCCAGCAGCTTAGATCAAGGCGCGTACAATGAGCAGTTCTTC
CASSLDQGAYNEQFF
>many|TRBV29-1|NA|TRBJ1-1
TGCAGCGCCGGGAACACTGAAGCTTTCTTT
CSAGNTEAFF
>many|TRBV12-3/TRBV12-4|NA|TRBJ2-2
TGTGCCAGCAGCTCCAGGGAAAAGAACACCGGGGAGCTGTTTTTT
CASSSREKNTGELFF
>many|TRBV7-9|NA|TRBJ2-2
TGTGCCAGCAGCTCGGCGGACACGAACACCGGGGAGCTGTTTTTT
CASSSADTNTGELFF
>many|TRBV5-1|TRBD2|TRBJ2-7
TGCGCCAGCAGCTTAGCGGGAGAGGACTACGAGCAGTACTTC
CASSLAGEDYEQYF
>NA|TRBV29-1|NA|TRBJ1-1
TGCAGCGCCGGAGCCTTGAACACTGAAGCTTTCTTT
CSAGALNTEAFF
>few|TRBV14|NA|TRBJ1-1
TGTGCCAGCAGCCTAGGCCCACCTGAACCTGAAGCTTTCTTT
CASSLGPPEPEAFF
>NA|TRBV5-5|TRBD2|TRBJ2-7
TGTGCCAGCAGCGACAGGACTAGCGGGAGCCTTACCTACGAGCAGTACTTC
CASSDRTSGSLTYEQYF
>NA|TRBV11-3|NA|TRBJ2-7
TGTGCCAGCAGCTTAGATTCGGGAGAGGTGGGGTCCTACGAGCAGTACTTC
CASSLDSGEVGSYEQYF
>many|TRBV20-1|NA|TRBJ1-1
TGCAGTGCTAGCCAGAATCCGAACACTGAAGCTTTCTTT
CSASQNPNTEAFF
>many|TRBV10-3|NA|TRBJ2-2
TGTGCCATCAGATCGACTATGGCGGGCAACACCGGGGAGCTGTTTTTT
CAIRSTMAGNTGELFF
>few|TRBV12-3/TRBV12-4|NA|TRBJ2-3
TGTGCCAGCACATTGGGGGGATTGGATACGCAGTATTTT
CASTLGGLDTQYF